This TCR beta chain appears in the sequencing data of a study of identical twins (dated by TCRdb to about 2016). Study-level background: To test whether fetal clonotypes persist, the study used deep sequencing on TCR alpha and beta repertoires from monozygotic twins, unrelated adults of various ages, and cord blood. To rule out contamination, replicate twin experiments were performed at different times with different library preparation protocols. The study at large found these results: Fewer insertions were carried by abundant cord blood beta clonotypes; a weaker similar trend was observed in young adult naive repertoires, while no such trend was observed in memory repertoires. In monozygotic twins, out-of-frame TCR alpha sharing was systematically underestimated by recombination models, although the models agreed with sharing between unrelated individuals. Invariant T cells such as MAIT and iNKT could partly confound zero-insertion analyses, though diverse VJ usage argued against this for most clonotypes. The excess sharing between twins in beta out-of-frame sequences was weaker because fewer shared sequences reduced the signal-to-noise ratio. Because the same donors could not be followed over many years, conclusions were based on cross-sectional statistical analysis. Compared with coincidental sharing between unrelated individuals, out-of-frame TCR alpha sequences shared between twins showed an excess of sequences with low generation probability.

All donors were healthy Caucasians. The researchers also sequenced three unrelated adults who were not twins: a male aged 18 to 29, a male aged 50 to 60, and a female aged 50 to 60. Using Miltenyi CD45RO+ enrichment and human naive T-cell isolation kits, memory (CD45RO+) and naive T cells were isolated from PBMC. Library preparation used 5' RACE. Data came from an Illumina HiSeq 2000. Template switching added a universal primer binding site, and the final cDNA carried a unique molecular identifier that allowed TCR cDNA molecules to be counted accurately. Specific primers in the conserved constant-segment region were used to synthesize first-strand cDNA for the TCR alpha and beta chains. To control for contamination, each cDNA library was double barcoded with a SMART-Mk sample barcode plus Illumina barcodes. TruSeq adapter sequences along with Illumina sample barcodes were introduced in two successive PCR steps. The TCR alpha and beta cDNA libraries were sequenced on the Illumina HiSeq platform using custom primers. Per the authors' processing: Unique molecular identifiers were extracted from raw reads with MiGEC, and CDR3 positions were determined with MiXCR. For each individual, recombination models were inferred using an EM algorithm with the repgenHMM and IGoR tools. The tcR package in R was used for shared clonotype analysis, with sharing normalized by the product of cloneset sizes. To study raw recombination free of thymic and clonal selection effects, out-of-frame nonproductive sequences were analyzed. The public reads were reanalyzed by TCRdb: fastp trimming at Q25, MiXCR alignment, in-frame beta chains only. For every CDR3 protein sequence, its rows merge into one entry that carries the most common genes and DNA. For this entry, the V and J calls and clone size follow TCRdb and not the study's own pipeline. The sample table holds approximately 700,000 distinct CDR3 sequences, of which approximately 6.1% were seen once. Jointly, the top ten make up roughly 2% of the sample.

The table lists this clonotype with many counts. It has no known antigen specificity. Base qualities are missing; no much larger clone stands one base away. Input material: naive T cells sorted from blood. The label giving this sample's cell subset or site can be read as: cells isolated with a human naive T-cell isolation kit. The receptor was derived from a man aged 18 to 35 in good health.

DNA sequence: TGCGCCAGCAGCTTGCAGAGGTACCCGAGGTGGTACGAGCAGTACTTC. Translated, it gives CASSLQRYPRWYEQYF. The sequence joins TRBV5-1 to TRBJ2-7, with the D gene call left open. Counted from cysteine to phenylalanine, this CDR3 has 16 amino acids. Only the CDR3 DNA is retained, 48 bases long and in frame from the first base. Relative to germline, V is 1 base shorter and J is 4 bases shorter, with 18 bases between their ends. In the germline V gene, CDR1 corresponds to SGHRS and CDR2 to YFSETQ.